Below are 26 T cell receptor beta chains sequenced from a single sample in a study of blood T cells in healthy people across ages. The second PCR ran about 6 to 12 cycles with a sample-barcoded 5' primer and J-beta primers. TCRdb ran MiXCR on the 5' RACE reads and lists one entry per CDR3 protein. The sample consists of some 800,000 distinct CDR3 sequences, more than 40% of them appearing once. The sequencing input was blood. Receptors originate from a man in his 60s in good health.

V is TRBV12-3 or TRBV12-4 and J is TRBJ2-5, with TRBD2 identical over 8 bases. The CDR3 consists of 15 residues. V was clipped by 6 bases and J by 3 bases; unmatched bases: 9. The chain's CDR3 is CASSPGLALKETQYF. In nucleotides, the CDR3 is TGTGCCAGCAGCCCAGGACTAGCACTAAAAGAGACCCAGTACTTC.

The V call is TRBV6-5, the J call TRBJ2-5; D possibly matches TRBD1 or TRBD2 (6 bases each). CDR1 and CDR2 from the germline V gene are MNHEY and SVGAGI. The V end lost 4 bases, the J end lost 1 base, and 13 bases lay between the germline ends. The CDR3 extends over 15 amino acids. CDR3 protein: CASSSKGGVQETQYF. The DNA of the CDR3 is TGTGCCAGCAGTTCCAAGGGGGGAGTCCAAGAGACCCAGTACTTC.

This clonotype was picked up a small number of times. The J gene is TRBJ1-5, the V gene TRBV28, with 9 bases that match TRBD1. V was pared by 5 bases and J by 0 bases, with 8 bases of the junction left unmatched. The CDR3 loop spans 17 amino acids. CDR1 is MDHEN and CDR2 is SYDVKM in the germline V gene. CDR3 DNA: TGTGCCAGCAGTGTAGAGGGACAGGGTTATAGCAATCAGCCCCAGCATTTT. Amino acids: CASSVEGQGYSNQPQHF. The whole variable domain, filled in from reference TRBV28 and TRBJ1-5, reads DVKVTQSSRYLVKRTGEKVFLECVQDMDHENMFWYRQDPGLGLRLIYFSYDVKMKEKGDIPEGYSVSREKKERFSLILESASTNQTSMYLCASSVEGQGYSNQPQHFGDGTRLSIL.

A few counts support this clonotype. The chain is built from TRBV20-1 and TRBJ1-1; 9 bases match TRBD1. Trimming removed 6 bases from V and 1 base from J; junction bases left unmatched: 9. In germline, CDR1 is DFQATT, CDR2 SNEGSKA (reference sequence). The CDR3 extends over 15 amino acids. CDR3 protein: CSALVPGQGNTEAFF. DNA for the CDR3: TGCAGTGCACTCGTCCCGGGACAGGGGAACACTGAAGCTTTCTTT.

This rearrangement joins TRBV9 to TRBJ2-3; D unclear. This CDR3 region has 15 residues. Per germline, CDR1 SGDLS and CDR2 YYNGEE. V shed 3 bases and J shed 0 bases, with 11 bases lying between them. The CDR3 sequence is CASSDDRYSTDTQYF. The CDR3 DNA sequence: TGTGCCAGCAGCGATGACCGATATAGCACAGATACGCAGTATTTT.

The chain joins TRBV7-2 to TRBJ2-7; 7 bases match TRBD1. The CDR3 contains 17 residues. Germline CDR1 reads SGHTA; CDR2 reads FQGNSA. Unmatched junction bases numbered 11, after V lost 0 bases and J lost 3 bases. CDR3 protein: CASSLALVGQSDYEQYF. The DNA of the CDR3 is TGTGCCAGCAGCTTAGCCCTGGTGGGACAGTCGGACTACGAGCAGTACTTC.

The chain links TRBV7-2 to TRBJ2-1; 10 nucleotides match TRBD1. Germline loops: CDR1 SGHTA, CDR2 FQGNSA. The CDR3 has 16 residues. V gave up 5 bases and J gave up 1 base; unmatched junction bases: 5. CDR3 coding DNA: TGTGCCAGCAGCGACCCGGGACAGGGGTCCTACAATGAGCAGTTCTTC. It encodes CASSDPGQGSYNEQFF.

The rearrangement joins TRBV12-3 or TRBV12-4 to TRBJ2-7; D uncertain. Trimming shortened V by 2 bases and J by 4 bases, and 6 bases separated the two germline ends. The CDR3 is 12 residues long. CDR3: CASSLSLYEQYF. In nucleotides, the CDR3 is TGTGCCAGCAGTTTAAGTCTTTACGAGCAGTACTTC.

About this clonotype: Relative to the germline gene, one junction end is altered; a read error may explain this. The chain combines TRBV30 with TRBJ2-7, with 7 bases that match TRBD1. This CDR3 contains 14 residues. Per the germline V gene, CDR1 is GTSNPN and CDR2 is SVGIG (reference sequence). In DNA form, the CDR3 reads TGTGCCTGGAGTTCCCCGACAGGGAACTACGACCAGTACTTC. Translating it yields CAWSSPTGNYDQYF.

The chain links TRBV5-5 to TRBJ2-3; tentative D call: TRBD1 (6 bases). The CDR3 is made up of 16 amino acids. Germline V gene sequence: CDR1 SGHKS, CDR2 YYEKEE (reference sequence). Trimming took off 0 bases at V and 1 base at J, with 12 bases between the two ends. The CDR3 DNA follows: TGTGCCAGCAGCTTGGCCTGGGCAGGGGGCACAGATACGCAGTATTTT. This codes for CASSLAWAGGTDTQYF.

The chain links TRBV20-1 to TRBJ1-4; D might be TRBD1 (5 bases). Germline V gives CDR1 DFQATT, CDR2 SNEGSKA (reference sequence). The CDR3 has 13 residues. V was clipped by 3 bases and J by 8 bases, with 13 bases between them. The CDR3 is CSASGQGGEKLFF. CDR3 DNA: TGCAGTGCTAGTGGGCAGGGTGGGGAAAAACTGTTTTTT.

The rearrangement joins TRBV5-1 to TRBJ2-7; D possibly corresponds to TRBD2 (6 bases). Trimming took 3 bases from V and 2 from J, leaving 12 bases between them. The CDR3 is 14 amino acids. CDR1 is SGHRS, CDR2 YFSETQ, per germline. The CDR3: CASSWGDGTYEQYF. CDR3 bases: TGCGCCAGCAGCTGGGGGGACGGTACCTACGAGCAGTACTTC.

This clonotype was seen a handful of times. A much larger clone lies one base from this, so it may be a read error. The chain is built from TRBV27 and TRBJ2-3; tentatively, D is TRBD2 (5 bases). This CDR3 spans 14 amino acids. Germline V gene sequence: CDR1 MNHEY, CDR2 SMNVEV (reference sequence). V was clipped by 5 bases and J by 4 bases, with 13 bases between them. CDR3 sequence: CASSVTGSADTQYF. CDR3 nucleotide sequence: TGTGCCAGCAGTGTGACGGGATCGGCAGATACGCAGTATTTT.

The sample holds a few counts of this clonotype. The chain uses TRBV7-2 and TRBJ2-6; weak D call: TRBD1 (5 bases). The CDR3 extends over 18 amino acids. The germline gives CDR1 SGHTA, CDR2 FQGNSA. V lost 1 base, J lost 4 bases, and 17 bases lay in between. CDR3 sequence reads: CASSLGRQGNPGANVLTF. Here the CDR3 DNA reads TGTGCCAGCAGCTTAGGACGCCAGGGCAATCCCGGGGCCAACGTCCTGACTTTC.

This clonotype was counted once. J is TRBJ2-7 and V is TRBV5-6, with 7 positions matching TRBD1. The length of the CDR3 is 16 residues. V was clipped by 2 bases and J by 4 bases; unmatched bases: 12. Looked up from germline, CDR1 is SGHDT and CDR2 is YYEEEE. In DNA, the CDR3 is TGTGCCAGCAGCTTCTTTCGAACAGGGGAAGAATACGAGCAGTACGTC. Protein product: CASSFFRTGEEYEQYV.

The chain recombines TRBV7-8 with TRBJ1-5; the D gene is possibly TRBD1 (6 bases). Germline assignment: CDR1 SGHVS and CDR2 FQNEAQ. This CDR3 region has 13 residues. Trimming shortened V by 8 bases and J by 2 bases, and 10 bases separated the two germline ends. The CDR3 loop reads CASGRGGNQPQHF. The CDR3 nucleotides are TGTGCCAGCGGCAGGGGTGGCAATCAGCCCCAGCATTTT.

This clonotype was recorded a few times. This chain links TRBV10-3 with TRBJ2-5, with 8 bases fitting TRBD1. TRBJ2-7 matches the DNA end more closely, so the J call is doubtful. Germline V CDR1 and CDR2: ENHRY, SYGVKD. CDR3 length equals 15 residues. The CDR3 DNA reads as TGTGCCATCAGTCCCCGGACAGGGTTAGCCTACGAGCAGTACTTC. Its protein is CAISPRTGLAYEQYF.

This clonotype was seen a handful of times. J is TRBJ2-7 and V is TRBV11-2, with D unresolved. This CDR3 is 13 amino acids long. CDR1 is SGHAT and CDR2 is FQNNGV in the germline V gene. Trimming removed 5 bases at V and 12 bases at J, with 20 bases between. The CDR3 here is CASSPTNIDQRYF. The CDR3 nucleotides are TGTGCCAGCAGCCCAACCAACATAGACCAGCGGTACTTC. Complete variable domain (other parts from reference TRBV11-2 and TRBJ2-7): EAGVAQSPRYKIIEKRQSVAFWCNPISGHATLYWYQQILGQGPKLLIQFQNNGVVDDSQLPKDRFSAERLKGVDSTLKIQPAKLEDSAVYLCASSPTNIDQRYFGPGTRLTVT.

The chain uses TRBV4-3 and TRBJ1-2; D gene uncertain. Germline V gene sequence: CDR1 LGHNA, CDR2 YSLEER. The V and J ends lost 1 base and 4 bases respectively, with 13 bases between them. This CDR3 region has 15 residues. CDR3 nucleotides: TGCGCCAGCAGCCAAGGTAGAACTGGAAGCTATGGCTACACCTTC. Translated: CASSQGRTGSYGYTF.

The genes are TRBV11-3 and TRBJ2-1; 7 nucleotides agree with TRBD2. Germline values: CDR1 SGHNT, CDR2 YENEEA. The J segment lost 2 bases and the V segment lost 3 bases, leaving 4 bases of the junction unmatched. CDR3 length equals 15 residues. CDR3 sequence: CASSLTSYPYNEQFF. CDR3 DNA: TGTGCCAGCAGCTTGACTAGCTACCCCTACAATGAGCAGTTCTTC.

The V and J genes are TRBV5-1 and TRBJ2-1, with D possibly being TRBD2 (5 bases). V lost 6 bases and J lost 8, with 21 bases in between. The germline V gene has CDR1 SGHRS and CDR2 YFSETQ. This CDR3 has 15 amino acids. CDR3 sequence reads: CASTHGLVVEDEQFF. CDR3 DNA sequence: TGCGCCAGCACCCACGGACTGGTTGTTGAAGATGAGCAGTTCTTC.

The chain recombines TRBV11-2 with TRBJ2-2; D possibly corresponds to TRBD2 (5 bases). The germline CDR1 and CDR2 sequences are SGHAT and FQNNGV. V was shortened by 0 bases and J by 1 base, with 6 bases between the two germline ends. This CDR3 contains 15 residues. CDR3 residues: CASSLEGVNTGELFF. The CDR3 region has the DNA TGTGCCAGCAGCTTAGAGGGAGTGAACACCGGGGAGCTGTTTTTT.

For this clonotype: A much bigger clone sits one base away, suggesting this may be a read error. CDR3 loop: CASSANTGRTYEQYF. In nucleotides, the CDR3 is TGTGCCAGCAGTGCAAATACAGGGAGAACCTACGAGCAGTACTTC. The chain carries TRBV25-1 and TRBJ2-7; tentatively, D is TRBD1 (6 bases). Deletions cut 4 bases from V and 2 bases from J, with 15 bases between. The CDR3 contains 15 residues. Germline assignment: CDR1 MGHDK and CDR2 SYGVNS.

A single count supports this clonotype. V gene TRBV20-1 combines with J gene TRBJ2-5, with D possibly being TRBD1 (6 bases). Germline CDR1 reads DFQATT; CDR2 reads SNEGSKA (reference sequence). Trimming removed 1 base from V and 5 bases from J, with 14 bases in between. The CDR3 has 14 residues. The CDR3 DNA reads TGCAGTGCTAGAGGTGTCAGGGGATCTGAGACCCAGTACTTC. Encoded protein: CSARGVRGSETQYF.

V and J are TRBV6-5 and TRBJ2-7; 14 bases agree with TRBD2. The trim removed 6 bases at V and 3 bases at J, leaving 4 bases unmatched. The CDR3 sequence is 15 residues long. CDR1 MNHEY and CDR2 SVGAGI come from the germline V gene. The CDR3 DNA follows: TGTGCCAGCAGACCCGGGACTAGCGGGAGCTACGAGCAGTACTTC. Amino acids: CASRPGTSGSYEQYF.

The chain employs TRBV12-3 or TRBV12-4 and TRBJ1-6, with no clear D. Trimming left V 5 bases short and J 8 bases short, with 13 bases between. CDR3 size: 14 residues. The chain's CDR3 is CASSLTSKDSPLHF. The CDR3 bases are TGTGCCAGCAGTCTCACCAGCAAGGATTCACCCCTCCACTTT.